This TCR beta chain was sequenced in a study of CD8 T cells in ankylosing spondylitis. Study-wide results and limits: A CD8+ phenotype characterized the disease-linked clones, which were relatively rare in peripheral blood. There was a TCR beta motif, made of several highly homologous variants, that appeared characteristic of ankylosing spondylitis blood.

A word on this clonotype: Its antigen is unknown.

From the 5' RACE reads, TCRdb called clonotypes with MiXCR, one entry per CDR3 protein. The table includes 200,000 to 250,000 distinct CDR3 sequences, just under 7.5% detected once. The CDR3 length is 16 residues. The germline V and J ends were trimmed by 0 bases and 2 bases, with 14 bases remaining between them. Germline assignment: CDR1 MNHEY and CDR2 SMNVEV (reference sequence). This receptor was identified in a male donor with ankylosing spondylitis. The specimen sequenced was blood, either unsorted or a sorted T cell fraction (not recorded which). The rearrangement joins TRBV27 to TRBJ2-7; D call uncertain. Here the CDR3 reads CASSLSISAATYEQYF. The CDR3 coding sequence is TGTGCCAGCAGTTTATCGATATCAGCCGCCACCTACGAGCAGTACTTC.